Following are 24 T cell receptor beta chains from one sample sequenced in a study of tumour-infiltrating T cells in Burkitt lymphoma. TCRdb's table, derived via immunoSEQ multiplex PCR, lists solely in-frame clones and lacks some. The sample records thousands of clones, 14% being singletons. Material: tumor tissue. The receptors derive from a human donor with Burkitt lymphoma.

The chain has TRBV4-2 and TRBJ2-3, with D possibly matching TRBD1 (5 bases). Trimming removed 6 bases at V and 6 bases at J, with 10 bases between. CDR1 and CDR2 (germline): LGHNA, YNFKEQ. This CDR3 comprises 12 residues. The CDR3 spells CASRAAGDTQYF. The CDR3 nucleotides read TGTGCCAGCAGGGCAGCAGGGGATACGCAGTATTTT.

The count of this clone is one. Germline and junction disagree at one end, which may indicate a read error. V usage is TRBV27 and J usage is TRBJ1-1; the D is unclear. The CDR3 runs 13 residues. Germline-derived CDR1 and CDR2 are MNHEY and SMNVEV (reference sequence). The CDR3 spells CASSLPLNTKAFF. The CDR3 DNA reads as TGTGCCAGCAGTTTACCCCTGAACACTAAAGCTTTCTTT.

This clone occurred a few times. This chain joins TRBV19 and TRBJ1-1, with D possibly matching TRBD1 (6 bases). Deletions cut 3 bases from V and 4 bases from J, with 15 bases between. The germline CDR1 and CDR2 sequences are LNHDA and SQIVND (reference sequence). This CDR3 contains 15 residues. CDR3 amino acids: CASSIVSDSGTEAFF. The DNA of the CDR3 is TGTGCCAGTAGTATTGTATCGGACAGCGGCACTGAAGCTTTCTTT.

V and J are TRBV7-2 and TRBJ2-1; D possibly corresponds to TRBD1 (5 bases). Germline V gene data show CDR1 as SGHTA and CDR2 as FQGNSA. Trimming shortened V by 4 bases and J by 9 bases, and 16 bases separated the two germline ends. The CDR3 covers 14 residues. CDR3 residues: CASSSLPRASEQFF. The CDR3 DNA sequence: TGTGCCAGCAGCTCTCTCCCCAGGGCAAGTGAGCAGTTCTTC.

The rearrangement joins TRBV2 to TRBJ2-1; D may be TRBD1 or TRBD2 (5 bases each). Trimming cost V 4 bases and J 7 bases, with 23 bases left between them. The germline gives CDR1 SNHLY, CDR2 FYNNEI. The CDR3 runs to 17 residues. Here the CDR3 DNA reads TGTGCCAGCAGTGCCCGACCCGAGTGGGGGAACAGAAATGAGCAGTTCTTC. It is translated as CASSARPEWGNRNEQFF. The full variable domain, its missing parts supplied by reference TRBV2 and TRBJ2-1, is EPEVTQTPSHQVTQMGQEVILRCVPISNHLYFYWYRQILGQKVEFLVSFYNNEISEKSEIFDDQFSVERPDGSNFTLKIRSTKLEDSAMYFCASSARPEWGNRNEQFFGPGTRLTVL.

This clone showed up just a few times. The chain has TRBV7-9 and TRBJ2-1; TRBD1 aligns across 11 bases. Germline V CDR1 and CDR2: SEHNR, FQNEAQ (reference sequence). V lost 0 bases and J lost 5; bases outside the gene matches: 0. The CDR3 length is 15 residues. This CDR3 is CASSLAGQGDNEQFF. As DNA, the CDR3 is TGTGCCAGCAGCTTAGCGGGACAGGGGGACAATGAGCAGTTCTTC.

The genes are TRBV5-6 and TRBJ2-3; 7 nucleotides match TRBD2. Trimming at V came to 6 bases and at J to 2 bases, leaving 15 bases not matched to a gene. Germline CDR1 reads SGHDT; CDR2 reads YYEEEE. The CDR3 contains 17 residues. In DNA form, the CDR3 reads TGTGCCAGCACCTCGGTTGAACTAGCGTTGACCACAGATACGCAGTATTTT. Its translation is CASTSVELALTTDTQYF.

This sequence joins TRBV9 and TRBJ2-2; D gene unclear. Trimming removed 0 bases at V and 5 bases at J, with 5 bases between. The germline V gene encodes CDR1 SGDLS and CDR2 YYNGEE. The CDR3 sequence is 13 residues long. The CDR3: CASSVDLTGELFF. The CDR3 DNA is TGTGCCAGCAGCGTAGACTTAACCGGGGAGCTGTTTTTT.

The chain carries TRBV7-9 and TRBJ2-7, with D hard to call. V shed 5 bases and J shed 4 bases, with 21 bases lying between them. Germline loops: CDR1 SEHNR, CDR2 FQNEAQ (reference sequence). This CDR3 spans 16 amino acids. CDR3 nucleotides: TGTGCCAGCAGCCTGGTGGGCCCCTTATGGGATTACGAGCAGTACTTC. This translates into CASSLVGPLWDYEQYF.

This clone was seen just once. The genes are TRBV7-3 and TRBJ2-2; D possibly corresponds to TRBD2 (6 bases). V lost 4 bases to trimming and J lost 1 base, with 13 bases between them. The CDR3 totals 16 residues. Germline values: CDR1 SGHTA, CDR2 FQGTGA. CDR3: CASSSLATENTGELFF. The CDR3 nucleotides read TGTGCCAGCAGCTCGCTAGCGACAGAGAACACCGGGGAGCTGTTTTTT.

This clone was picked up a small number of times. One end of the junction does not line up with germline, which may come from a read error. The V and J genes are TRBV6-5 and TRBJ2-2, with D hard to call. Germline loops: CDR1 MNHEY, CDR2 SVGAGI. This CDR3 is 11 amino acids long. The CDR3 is CASSNSGELFF. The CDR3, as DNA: TGTGCCAGCAGTAACTCCGGGGAGCTGTTTTTT.

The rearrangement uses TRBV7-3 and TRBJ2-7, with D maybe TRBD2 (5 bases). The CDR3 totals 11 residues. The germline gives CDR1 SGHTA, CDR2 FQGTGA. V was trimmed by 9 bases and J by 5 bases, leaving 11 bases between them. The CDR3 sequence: CARPRRDEQYF. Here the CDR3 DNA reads TGTGCCAGGCCCAGGCGGGACGAGCAGTACTTC.

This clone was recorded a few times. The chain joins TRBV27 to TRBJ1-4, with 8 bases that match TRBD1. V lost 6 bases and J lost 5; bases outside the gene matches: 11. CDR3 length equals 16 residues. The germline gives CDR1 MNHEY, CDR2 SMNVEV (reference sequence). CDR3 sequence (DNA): TGTGCCAGCAGCACTGTCAGGGGGCCCGGGAATGAAAAACTGTTTTTT. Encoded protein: CASSTVRGPGNEKLFF.

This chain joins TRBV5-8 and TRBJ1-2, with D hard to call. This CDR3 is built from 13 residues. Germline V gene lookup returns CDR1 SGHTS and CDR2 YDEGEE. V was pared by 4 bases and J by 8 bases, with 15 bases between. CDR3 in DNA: TGTGCCAGCAGCCCGCCAGGCCTCGGGGGCTACACCTTC. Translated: CASSPPGLGGYTF.

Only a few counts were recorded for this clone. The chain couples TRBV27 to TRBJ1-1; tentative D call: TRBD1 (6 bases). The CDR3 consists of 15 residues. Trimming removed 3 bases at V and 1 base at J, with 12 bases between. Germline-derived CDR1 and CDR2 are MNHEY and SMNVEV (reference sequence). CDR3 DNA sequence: TGTGCCAGCAGTTTGACGGGGGGCGGGAACACTGAAGCTTTCTTT. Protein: CASSLTGGGNTEAFF.

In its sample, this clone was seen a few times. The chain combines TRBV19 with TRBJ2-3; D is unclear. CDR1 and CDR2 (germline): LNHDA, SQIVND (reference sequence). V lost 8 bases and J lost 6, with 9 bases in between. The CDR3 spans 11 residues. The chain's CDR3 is CASCARDTQYF. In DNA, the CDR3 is TGTGCCAGTTGCGCGCGCGATACGCAGTATTTT.

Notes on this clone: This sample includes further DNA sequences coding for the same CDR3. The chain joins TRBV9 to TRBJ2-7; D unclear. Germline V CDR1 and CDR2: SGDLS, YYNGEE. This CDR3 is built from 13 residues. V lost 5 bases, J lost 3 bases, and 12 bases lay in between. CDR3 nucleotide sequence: TGTGCCAGCAGTGCGCCGTCCCACTACGAGCAGTACTTC. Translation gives CASSAPSHYEQYF.

CDR3 DNA: TGTGCCAGCAGCTTGGTTGGCGCAAATGAGCAGTTCTTC. This codes for CASSLVGANEQFF. The chain joins TRBV5-6 to TRBJ2-1; D is ambiguous. CDR3 length equals 13 residues. CDR1 is SGHDT and CDR2 is YYEEEE in the germline V gene. Trimming took off 0 bases at V and 7 bases at J, with 8 bases between the two ends.

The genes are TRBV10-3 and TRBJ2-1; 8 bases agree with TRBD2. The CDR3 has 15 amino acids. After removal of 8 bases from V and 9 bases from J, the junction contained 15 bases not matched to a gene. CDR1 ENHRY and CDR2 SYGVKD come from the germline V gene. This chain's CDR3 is CAIRAGLESLSEQFF. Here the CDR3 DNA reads TGTGCCATCCGGGCGGGACTAGAATCTCTCAGTGAGCAGTTCTTC.

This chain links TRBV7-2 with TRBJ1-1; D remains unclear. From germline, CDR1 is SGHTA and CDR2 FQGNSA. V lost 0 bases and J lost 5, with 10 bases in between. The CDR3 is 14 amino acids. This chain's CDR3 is CASSLAFGRTEAFF. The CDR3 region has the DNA TGTGCCAGCAGCTTAGCCTTCGGGCGGACTGAAGCTTTCTTT.

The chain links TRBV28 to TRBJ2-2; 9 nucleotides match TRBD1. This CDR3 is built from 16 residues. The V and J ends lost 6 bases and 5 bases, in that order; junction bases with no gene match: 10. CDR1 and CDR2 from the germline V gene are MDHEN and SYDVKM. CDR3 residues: CASSPRGTGRTGELFF. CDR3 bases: TGTGCCAGCAGCCCCAGAGGGACAGGGAGGACCGGGGAGCTGTTTTTT.

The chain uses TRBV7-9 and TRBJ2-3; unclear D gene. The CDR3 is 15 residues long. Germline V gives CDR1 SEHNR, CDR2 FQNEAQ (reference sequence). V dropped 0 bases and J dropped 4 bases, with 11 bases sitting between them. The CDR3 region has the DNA TGTGCCAGCAGCTTAGCCTTAGGAGATGCAGATACGCAGTATTTT. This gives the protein CASSLALGDADTQYF.

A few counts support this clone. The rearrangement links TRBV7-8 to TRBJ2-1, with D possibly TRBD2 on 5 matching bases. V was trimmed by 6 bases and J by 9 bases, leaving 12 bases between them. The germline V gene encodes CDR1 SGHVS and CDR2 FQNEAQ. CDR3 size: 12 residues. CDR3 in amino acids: CASRSLRGEQFF. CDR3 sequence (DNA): TGTGCCAGCAGGTCTCTCCGGGGTGAGCAGTTCTTC.

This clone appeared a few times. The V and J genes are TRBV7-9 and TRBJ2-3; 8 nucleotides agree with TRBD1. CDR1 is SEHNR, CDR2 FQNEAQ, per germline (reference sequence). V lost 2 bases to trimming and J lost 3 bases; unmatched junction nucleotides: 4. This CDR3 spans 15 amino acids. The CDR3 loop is CASSLQGAKTDTQYF. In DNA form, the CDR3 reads TGTGCCAGCAGCTTACAGGGGGCGAAAACAGATACGCAGTATTTT.